The 3 T cell receptor beta chains in this list originate from one sample, sequenced in a study of T cell responses to AZD1222 COVID-19 vaccine (dated by TCRdb to about 2021). According to the study, the label for this sample's time point signals: baseline before first vaccination. The library was built by means of the immunoSEQ multiplex PCR assay. TCRdb retrieved this table from immuneACCESS and kept in-frame rearrangements only. Not all clones are present; in checked studies, unresolved V genes account for under half, and no reason is known for the remainder. The sample profile shows roughly 100,000 clones; 88% of them were found once. The ten largest clones take up about 20% of the sample. The sample was peripheral blood, taken on day 0 of AZD1222 vaccination. The receptors were gathered from an adult in good health.

The V and J genes are TRBV19 and TRBJ1-2; D may be TRBD1 (5 bases). V lost 8 bases, J lost 2 bases, and 18 bases lay in between. The CDR3 loop spans 15 amino acids. CDR1 LNHDA and CDR2 SQIVND come from the germline V gene (reference sequence). The CDR3 loop is CASGGRVVRNYGYTF. CDR3 sequence (DNA): TGTGCCAGTGGAGGCAGGGTGGTTCGGAACTATGGCTACACCTTC.

The chain recombines TRBV7-9 with TRBJ1-1, with TRBD1 as a possible D gene (6 bases). This CDR3 has 12 amino acids. Trimming left V 5 bases short and J 7 bases short, with 11 bases between. Per the germline V gene, CDR1 is SEHNR and CDR2 is FQNEAQ (reference sequence). The CDR3 sequence: CASSPGQNEAFF. CDR3 DNA: TGTGCCAGCAGCCCCGGACAGAATGAAGCTTTCTTT. The whole variable domain, filled in from reference TRBV7-9 and TRBJ1-1, reads DTGVSQNPRHKITKRGQNVTFRCDPISEHNRLYWYRQTLGQGPEFLTYFQNEAQLEKSRLLSDRFSAERPKGSFSTLEIQRTEQGDSAMYLCASSPGQNEAFFGQGTRLTVV.

The chain couples TRBV13 to TRBJ1-1, with 7 bases matching TRBD1. Losses at the gene ends were 7 bases for V and 6 bases for J; bases not matched to a gene: 8. CDR1 and CDR2 from the germline V gene are PRHDT and FYEKMQ (reference sequence). The CDR3 loop spans 13 amino acids. The CDR3 sequence: CASTRGDIAEAFF. The CDR3 DNA reads TGTGCCAGCACCAGGGGGGATATCGCTGAAGCTTTCTTT.